A selection of T cell receptor beta chains follows, all from one sample in a study of cytomegalovirus exposure and HLA in healthy donors. Clones were sequenced by immunoSEQ multiplex PCR, and TCRdb holds only the in-frame ones, with some missing. The sample yields around 130,000 clones, 81% seen once. The sequencing sample was made of PBMCs. These receptors originate from a woman aged 35 to 49 in good health and CMV-seropositive. CDR3s include the opening cysteine and the closing phenylalanine or tryptophan. The D gene is left open where the match is weak. Size is stated for part of the rows, as once, few or many counts, or as a class when the clone is expanded.

size	D	V	J	DNA	CDR3
-	TRBD1	TRBV11-2	TRBJ1-3	TGTGCCAGCAGCGTGGACAGGGTCATGATAGGAAACACCATATATTTT	CASSVDRVMIGNTIYF
-	TRBD1	TRBV6-5	TRBJ2-7	TGTGCCAGCAGTTCCCGTCCGGGGACAGGCTCCTACGAGCAGTACTTC	CASSSRPGTGSYEQYF
once	-	TRBV9	TRBJ2-3	TGTGCCAGCAGCCCCAACACAGATACGCAGTATTTT	CASSPNTDTQYF
-	TRBD2	TRBV7-2	TRBJ2-4	TGTGCCAGCAGCCCCCGGACTAGCGGAGCCAAAAACATTCAGTACTTC	CASSPRTSGAKNIQYF
-	-	TRBV19	TRBJ1-1	TGTGCCAGTAGTCCCGACTCGCTTATGAACACTGAAGCTTTCTTT	CASSPDSLMNTEAFF
-	-	TRBV6-5	TRBJ2-7	TGTGCCAGCAGTTACGGCGCTAGCGTCTCCTACGAGCAGTACTTC	CASSYGASVSYEQYF
once	-	TRBV2	TRBJ2-7	TGTGCCAGCAGTGAAGAACGGGACTCCTACGAGCAGTACTTC	CASSEERDSYEQYF
-	-	TRBV9	TRBJ1-3	TGTGCCAGCAGCGATTGGGGGGCTGGAAACACCATATATTTT	CASSDWGAGNTIYF
-	-	TRBV13	TRBJ1-4	TGTGCCAGCAGCTTAAGGTTACAGGGAAATGAAAAACTGTTTTTT	CASSLRLQGNEKLFF
-	-	TRBV11-3	TRBJ1-1	TGTGCCAGCAGCTTACAGGGGAGCGCTGAAGCTTTCTTT	CASSLQGSAEAFF
-	-	TRBV4-1	TRBJ1-1	TGCGCCAGCAGCCAAGAGGACAGAACCTTCACTGAAGCTTTCTTT	CASSQEDRTFTEAFF
-	-	TRBV28	TRBJ1-1	TGTGCCAGCATCACGGGGGGCACTGAAGCTTTCTTT	CASITGGTEAFF
-	-	TRBV23-1	TRBJ1-3	TGCGCCAGCTCGCGGGGAGGGTCTGGAAACACCATATATTTT	CASSRGGSGNTIYF
once	-	TRBV28	TRBJ2-7	TGTGCCAGCAGTTTCTCTGGGGGTTTTTCGGGGGACTACGAGCAGTACTTC	CASSFSGGFSGDYEQYF
few	-	TRBV28	TRBJ1-5	TGTGCCAGCAGTCCAGGCGGGGGGGATCAGCCCCAGCATTTT	CASSPGGGDQPQHF
-	-	TRBV29-1	TRBJ1-1	TGCAGCGGTGAAGGACAGTTGAACACTGAAGCTTTCTTT	CSGEGQLNTEAFF
-	-	TRBV7-3	TRBJ2-2	TGTGCCAGCAGCTTATTCCCCGGCCAGGGGAACACCGGGGAGCTGTTTTTT	CASSLFPGQGNTGELFF
once	TRBD1	TRBV7-3	TRBJ2-7	TGTGCCAGCAGCCCAGGGGACAGCTCCTACGAGCAGTACTTC	CASSPGDSSYEQYF
-	TRBD1	TRBV19	TRBJ1-2	TGTGCCACCCACCTCGGGCTGACAGGGATCTATGGCTACACCTTC	CATHLGLTGIYGYTF
once	-	TRBV10-1	TRBJ2-7	TGCGCCAGCAGTGAGTGGGCAGGTATACACTCCGAGCAGTACTTC	CASSEWAGIHSEQYF
-	-	TRBV5-6	TRBJ1-1	TGTGCCAGCAGCTTGGAAGGGGGAGGGGCTTTCTTT	CASSLEGGGAFF
few	TRBD1	TRBV29-1	TRBJ1-2	TGCAGCGCCGCGAGACAGGGGGATGGCTACACCTTC	CSAARQGDGYTF
-	TRBD1	TRBV2	TRBJ1-1	TGTGCCAGCAGTGAAGAATGGACAGGGAATGAAGCTTTCTTT	CASSEEWTGNEAFF
-	-	TRBV12-5	TRBJ2-7	TGTGCTCCGAGCAGAGGAGGCCTCTCCTACGAGCAGTACTTC	CAPSRGGLSYEQYF
-	-	TRBV15	TRBJ2-6	TGTGCCACCAGCAGAGCGGGGTCTGGGGCCAACGTCCTGACTTTC	CATSRAGSGANVLTF
-	-	TRBV9	TRBJ1-1	TGTGCCAGCAGCCCGAGGCTGTCTGTCGTGAACACTGAAGCTTTCTTT	CASSPRLSVVNTEAFF
few	-	TRBV5-6	TRBJ2-5	TGTGCCAGCAGCTTGGACAGCGGACAAGAGACCCAGTACTTC	CASSLDSGQETQYF
-	TRBD2	TRBV11-2	TRBJ2-7	TGTGCCAGCAGCTTAGATGGGACTAGCTACGAGCAGTACTTC	CASSLDGTSYEQYF
once	TRBD1	TRBV28	TRBJ2-1	TGTGCCAGCAGTTTATCTGGGACAGGGGGTTCATTTGAGCAGTTCTTC	CASSLSGTGGSFEQFF
-	TRBD1	TRBV29-1	TRBJ2-7	TGCAGCGTTCAGGGGGCCCACTACGAGCAGTACTTC	CSVQGAHYEQYF
-	-	TRBV6-1	TRBJ1-5	TGTGCCAGCAGTGAAACCCGCCGCGCGGGTCGCAATCAGCCCCAGCATTTT	CASSETRRAGRNQPQHF
-	TRBD2	TRBV9	TRBJ2-2	TGTGCCAGCACCTCTAGCGGGAACACCGGGGAGCTGTTTTTT	CASTSSGNTGELFF
-	-	TRBV28	TRBJ1-1	TGTGCCAGCAGTTTACTTGGCAGGACTGAAGCTTTCTTT	CASSLLGRTEAFF